This T cell receptor (beta chain) was identified during a study of T-cell memory formation after mild COVID-19. This clonotype was seen a handful of times. What it recognizes is unknown. Findings of the study overall: Pre-infection memory held some responding clones, suggesting pre-existing cross-reactive T cells responded.

TCRdb called the 5' RACE reads again in MiXCR, with one record for every CDR3 protein. The sample contains about 560,000 distinct CDR3 sequences, about 22% of which appear only once. CDR3 length: 14 amino acids. The germline V gene has CDR1 SQVTM and CDR2 ANQGSEA. The V gene end was trimmed by 4 bases and the J gene end by 6 bases; junction bases not matched to a gene: 4. Sequenced input: PBMCs or a T cell subset sorted from them (not recorded which). This clonotype was sampled from an adult woman who had mild COVID-19 (a few samples of this study predate the infection). Cell type and time point are not known. The chain carries TRBV29-1 and TRBJ2-1, with 12 bases lining up with TRBD2. The CDR3 coding sequence is TGCAGCGTTGTTGGACTAGCGGGGTTCAATGAGCAGTTCTTC. This codes for CSVVGLAGFNEQFF.